The 18 T cell receptor beta chains given below trace back to one sample, sequenced in a study of cytomegalovirus exposure and HLA in healthy donors. Primers: 60 Vbeta forward and 13 Jbeta reverse. Libraries were prepared by immunoSEQ multiplex PCR; TCRdb keeps only in-frame clonotypes and omits some of them. Its listing shows roughly 69,000 clones. The source material was PBMCs. These receptors originate from a woman between 25 and 40 years old in good health and CMV-seronegative.

The chain employs TRBV9 and TRBJ2-1; D is unresolved. V was trimmed by 2 bases and J by 10 bases, leaving 16 bases between them. CDR1 and CDR2 (germline): SGDLS, YYNGEE. The CDR3 is 14 residues long. This CDR3 is CASSVSFYPGEQFF. The CDR3 region has the DNA TGTGCCAGCAGCGTCTCGTTTTACCCCGGGGAGCAGTTCTTC.

In the case of this clone: Germline is not matched at one junction end, which may reflect a read error. This rearrangement joins TRBV28 to TRBJ1-5; no reliable D call. In germline, CDR1 is MDHEN, CDR2 SYDVKM. The CDR3 totals 12 residues. CDR3 sequence reads: CASSLEGQPQHF. In DNA, the CDR3 is TGTGCCAGCAGTTTAGAGGGCCAGCCCCAACATTTT.

The chain has TRBV30 and TRBJ1-5, with D possibly matching TRBD1 (6 bases). Germline V gives CDR1 GTSNPN, CDR2 SVGIG (reference sequence). The CDR3 runs to 15 residues. V was cut by 0 bases and J by 6 bases, with 15 bases left in between. CDR3 residues: CAWSVQGLSGQPQHF. DNA for the CDR3: TGTGCCTGGAGTGTACAGGGCCTGAGCGGTCAGCCCCAGCATTTT.

The J gene is TRBJ1-5, the V gene TRBV7-8, with 7 bases fitting TRBD1. The trim removed 6 bases at V and 0 bases at J, leaving 11 bases unmatched. The CDR3 length is 17 residues. CDR1 and CDR2 (germline): SGHVS, FQNEAQ. The CDR3 spells CASRRGQFADSNQPQHF. CDR3 sequence (DNA): TGTGCCAGCAGGCGGGGACAGTTTGCTGATAGCAATCAGCCCCAGCATTTT.

The rearrangement uses TRBV29-1 and TRBJ2-7; D call uncertain. V was pared by 4 bases and J by 3 bases, with 7 bases between. This CDR3 has 11 residues. Per germline, CDR1 SQVTM and CDR2 ANQGSEA. This CDR3 reads CSVVGSYEQYF. The CDR3 DNA is TGCAGCGTTGTTGGCAGCTACGAGCAGTACTTC.

The CDR3 sequence is CASRWPGANTGELFF. The CDR3 DNA is TGTGCCAGCAGGTGGCCAGGGGCGAACACCGGGGAGCTGTTTTTT. This sequence joins TRBV6-1 and TRBJ2-2, with D possibly TRBD1 on 6 matching bases. The CDR3 loop spans 15 amino acids. The germline V gene encodes CDR1 MNHNS and CDR2 SASEGT. Trimming left V 6 bases short and J 0 bases short, with 11 bases between.

This chain connects TRBV2 to TRBJ2-3; 9 bases fit TRBD2. The V and J ends lost 8 bases and 5 bases, in that order; junction bases with no gene match: 5. The CDR3 spans 13 residues. Germline V gene lookup returns CDR1 SNHLY and CDR2 FYNNEI. CDR3 in DNA: TGTGCCAGCTGGGGACTAGCAGTAGATACGCAGTATTTT. Its translation is CASWGLAVDTQYF.

The V gene is TRBV6-6, the J gene TRBJ1-5; D is uncertain. CDR1 MNHNY and CDR2 SVGAGI come from the germline V gene (reference sequence). This CDR3 is built from 16 residues. V lost 6 bases, J lost 1 base, and 16 bases lay in between. In DNA form, the CDR3 reads TGTGCCAGCAGCCCTTTCCGGGAAAAAAGCAATCAGCCCCAGCATTTT. Translation: CASSPFREKSNQPQHF.

The genes are TRBV28 and TRBJ1-1, with D perhaps matching TRBD1 (5 bases). The CDR3 spans 14 residues. V was trimmed by 2 bases and J by 4 bases, leaving 11 bases between them. Germline V gene data show CDR1 as MDHEN and CDR2 as SYDVKM. The CDR3 DNA follows: TGTGCCAGCAGTTTAATCCCAAGGGGCACTGAAGCTTTCTTT. Translating gives CASSLIPRGTEAFF.

This chain uses TRBV6-5 with TRBJ2-7; 9 bases are shared with TRBD1. The CDR3 sequence is 14 residues long. Unmatched junction bases numbered 6, after V lost 2 bases and J lost 7 bases. Per germline, CDR1 MNHEY and CDR2 SVGAGI. For the CDR3, the DNA is TGTGCCAGCAGTTACCCGGACAGGGGCACGGAGCAGTACTTC. Its protein is CASSYPDRGTEQYF.

This chain links TRBV7-9 with TRBJ2-5; the D is unclear. The CDR3 is made up of 13 amino acids. V was clipped by 3 bases and J by 3 bases, with 8 bases between them. Germline V gene lookup returns CDR1 SEHNR and CDR2 FQNEAQ (reference sequence). CDR3 amino acids: CASSFAGEETQYF. The CDR3 nucleotides read TGTGCCAGCAGCTTTGCCGGTGAAGAGACCCAGTACTTC.

The rearrangement uses TRBV6-5 and TRBJ1-4; D unclear. CDR1 MNHEY and CDR2 SVGAGI come from the germline V gene. CDR3 length equals 14 residues. V was trimmed by 6 bases and J by 4 bases, leaving 12 bases between them. The chain's CDR3 is CASSETPSNEKLFF. In nucleotides, the CDR3 is TGTGCCAGCAGCGAGACACCAAGTAATGAAAAACTGTTTTTT.

The V gene is TRBV27, the J gene TRBJ1-2; D is possibly TRBD1 (6 bases). This CDR3 spans 13 amino acids. Trimming took 4 bases from V and 2 from J, leaving 8 bases between them. From germline, CDR1 is MNHEY and CDR2 SMNVEV (reference sequence). This CDR3 is CASSWGRNYGYTF. The CDR3 coding sequence is TGTGCCAGCAGTTGGGGGCGCAACTATGGCTACACCTTC.

This sequence joins TRBV6-5 and TRBJ1-4; 8 bases line up with TRBD1. This CDR3 comprises 14 residues. Germline CDR1 reads MNHEY; CDR2 reads SVGAGI. Trimming took 6 bases from V and 8 from J; bases not matched to a gene: 8. DNA of the CDR3: TGTGCCAGCAGCCTTACAGGGGGGGGAGAAAAACTGTTTTTT. This gives the protein CASSLTGGGEKLFF.

This chain joins TRBV4-2 and TRBJ2-1, with D possibly matching TRBD2 (5 bases). This CDR3 is 13 amino acids long. Per germline, CDR1 LGHNA and CDR2 YNFKEQ. The V gene lost 4 bases and the J gene lost 12 bases, with 16 bases spanning the gap. The CDR3 is CASSPLSGEGQFF. The CDR3 DNA follows: TGTGCCAGCAGCCCTCTAAGCGGCGAGGGGCAGTTCTTC.

The chain has TRBV27 and TRBJ1-5; perhaps TRBD1 as D (5 bases). V gave up 2 bases and J gave up 1 base, with 9 bases separating them. This CDR3 has 15 amino acids. CDR1 is MNHEY, CDR2 SMNVEV, per germline (reference sequence). CDR3 bases: TGTGCCAGCAGTTTACAGGGCGTGAGCAATCAGCCCCAGCATTTT. It specifies CASSLQGVSNQPQHF.

This chain uses TRBV6-1 with TRBJ1-4, with 10 positions matching TRBD1. The CDR3 is 14 residues long. Germline V CDR1 and CDR2: MNHNS, SASEGT. J lost 4 bases, V lost 6 bases, and 2 bases had no gene match. This CDR3 reads CASRGQGFNEKLFF. For the CDR3, the DNA is TGTGCCAGCAGGGGACAGGGGTTTAATGAAAAACTGTTTTTT.

The rearrangement links TRBV7-2 to TRBJ2-2; a weak D match, TRBD1 (6 bases). V lost 4 bases to trimming and J lost 8 bases, with 17 bases between them. Looked up from germline, CDR1 is SGHTA and CDR2 is FQGNSA. The CDR3 runs to 15 residues. The CDR3 sequence: CASSSPQGIAGELFF. CDR3 nucleotide sequence: TGTGCCAGCAGCTCCCCGCAGGGGATCGCGGGGGAGCTGTTTTTT.